The sample holds a few counts of the clone carrying this T cell receptor beta chain. What it binds is not known. Sort purity for all populations was recorded as exceeding 98%. These data are taken from a study of beta chain features in type 1 diabetes. Findings and caveats of the study: TCRB CDR3s from Type 1 diabetes patients were moderately but significantly shorter in all four CD4+ subsets. Individuals with type 1 diabetes displayed fewer insertions and more deletions at VDJ junctions. Sampled from patients, naive, central memory and Treg TCRB repertoires appeared more similar than those sampled from healthy donors.

The CDR3 loop spans 14 amino acids. Germline loops: CDR1 SNHLY, CDR2 FYNNEI. Trimming shortened V by 3 bases and J by 4 bases, and 13 bases separated the two germline ends. Isolated RNA was reverse transcribed in full, so expressed TCRB transcripts were sequenced. Some clones are missing from TCRdb's copy, which holds only in-frame ones; the method was immunoSEQ multiplex PCR. The profile shows 630,000 or so clones, roughly 13% of them singletons. This clonotype was sampled from a man younger than 30 with type 1 diabetes. The chain couples TRBV2 to TRBJ2-7; D may be TRBD1 (6 bases). The sequencing input was naive CD4+ T cells from blood. The CDR3 bases are TGTGCCAGCAGTGAGTGGGGGACAAGGTACGAGCAGTACTTC. It encodes CASSEWGTRYEQYF.